The 3 T cell receptor beta chains in this list originate from one sample, sequenced in a study of graft-versus-host responses after intestinal transplantation. The protocol was immunoSEQ multiplex PCR, while the TCRdb copy is restricted to in-frame clones and leaves out a portion. The repertoire holds 7,000 to 8,000 clones, with around 30% as singletons. The material sequenced was alloreactive CD4+ T cells from a mixed lymphocyte reaction culture, taken before transplantation. Subset meaning: CFSE-low proliferating T cells sorted from roughly six-day pre-transplant mixed lymphocyte reaction (GvH or HvG direction). These receptors originate from a human patient who was an organ donor for intestinal transplantation.

The chain joins TRBV11-2 to TRBJ2-1; tentative D call: TRBD2 (6 bases). V was shortened by 3 bases and J by 10 bases, with 16 bases between the two germline ends. The CDR3 loop spans 14 amino acids. Germline V gene lookup returns CDR1 SGHAT and CDR2 FQNNGV. The DNA for the CDR3 is TGTGCCAGCAGCTTCCGGGACTCCCGGGGAGAGCAGTTCTTC. It encodes CASSFRDSRGEQFF.

The rearrangement uses TRBV5-1 and TRBJ2-5; 7 bases align to TRBD2. Germline CDR1 is SGHRS and CDR2 is YFSETQ. The CDR3 runs 12 residues. V lost 3 bases, J lost 11 bases, and 7 bases stayed unmatched. The CDR3 DNA reads TGCGCCAGCAGCTCGGGGGGACGGGGGCAGTACTTC. Its protein is CASSSGGRGQYF.

This clone has more than one count but fewer than ten. The rearrangement joins TRBV2 to TRBJ1-1; D possibly corresponds to TRBD1 (5 bases). The CDR3 contains 13 residues. Germline assignment: CDR1 SNHLY and CDR2 FYNNEI. With 7 bases removed from V and 13 bases from J, the gap between germline ends came to 22 bases. CDR3 amino acids: CASTRGNEGLVFF. The CDR3 coding sequence is TGTGCCAGCACCCGAGGTAATGAGGGACTGGTTTTCTTT.